The T cell receptor (beta chain) described here comes from a study of blood T cells in healthy people across ages. Notes on this clonotype: The antigen remains undetermined.

Study-level points and caveats: Diversity of TCR beta correlated strongly with naive T cell percentage.

This CDR3 comprises 14 residues. Trimming took off 1 base at V and 6 bases at J, with 11 bases between the two ends. The germline CDR1 and CDR2 sequences are SGHTA and FQGNSA. For the second PCR, which ran for roughly 6 to 11 cycles, a sample-barcoded 5' primer and a J-beta primer mix were used. Using its own MiXCR run on the 5' RACE reads, TCRdb lists one record per CDR3 protein. This sample has about 1,600,000 distinct CDR3 sequences, with around 42% found just once. Healthy Caucasian individuals from Russia aged 6 to 90 served as donors. The chain has TRBV7-2 and TRBJ2-3; D is perhaps TRBD2 (5 bases). Sequencing was performed on blood. This receptor was obtained from a woman in her late teens or twenties in good health. The chain's CDR3 is CASSLEDFSDTQYF. As DNA, the CDR3 is TGTGCCAGCAGCTTAGAGGACTTTTCTGATACGCAGTATTTT.